This TCR beta chain was recorded in a study of T cell responses to AZD1222 COVID-19 vaccine. Here immunoSEQ multiplex PCR was the method, and the copy in TCRdb shows in-frame clones only, minus some. This sample yields about 130,000 clones, of which about 87% are seen a single time; more than 3.5% belongs to the top ten. V was shortened by 11 bases and J by 2 bases, with 19 bases between the two germline ends. Germline-derived CDR1 and CDR2 are MDHEN and SYDVKM. The CDR3 is 14 residues long. Details on this clone: The antigen remains unidentified.

Points from the study as a whole: White British ancestry dominated among donors, who included more females, and clonal diversity was possibly underestimated.

The chain couples TRBV28 to TRBJ2-7, with D possibly called TRBD1 or TRBD2 (5 bases each). This specimen was peripheral blood, taken on day 0 of AZD1222 vaccination. The sequence came from an adult in good health. As DNA, the CDR3 is TGTGCCGCCAAGGTGGGGGATCGGGCCTACGAGCAGTACTTC. Amino acid sequence: CAAKVGDRAYEQYF. Supplemented by reference TRBV28 and TRBJ2-7, the full variable domain reads DVKVTQSSRYLVKRTGEKVFLECVQDMDHENMFWYRQDPGLGLRLIYFSYDVKMKEKGDIPEGYSVSREKKERFSLILESASTNQTSMYLCAAKVGDRAYEQYFGPGTRLTVT.